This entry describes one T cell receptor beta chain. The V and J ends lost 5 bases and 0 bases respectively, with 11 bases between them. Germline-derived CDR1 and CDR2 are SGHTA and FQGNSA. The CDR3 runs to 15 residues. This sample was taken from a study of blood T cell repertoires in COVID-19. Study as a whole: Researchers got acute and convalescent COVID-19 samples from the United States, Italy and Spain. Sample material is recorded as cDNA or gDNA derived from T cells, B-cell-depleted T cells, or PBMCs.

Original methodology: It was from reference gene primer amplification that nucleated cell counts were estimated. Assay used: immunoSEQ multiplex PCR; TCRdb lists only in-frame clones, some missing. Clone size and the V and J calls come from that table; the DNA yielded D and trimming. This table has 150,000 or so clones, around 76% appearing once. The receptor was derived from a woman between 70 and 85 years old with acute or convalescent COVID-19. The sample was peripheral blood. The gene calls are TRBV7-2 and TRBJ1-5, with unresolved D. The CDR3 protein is CASSLSAYSNQPQHF. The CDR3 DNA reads TGTGCCAGCAGCCTAAGTGCCTATAGCAATCAGCCCCAGCATTTT.